These 23 T cell receptor beta chains were sequenced from one sample in a study of sequential checkpoint blockade in melanoma. Repertoires were generated with immunoSEQ multiplex PCR, while TCRdb's copy carries only in-frame clones and drops some. The table has around 15,000 clones, more than 45% seen once. This sample's treatment: randomized to nivolumab then ipilimumab (arm A) or the reverse (arm B). The starting material was CD8+ T cells sorted from blood (inferred from file names), obtained from a patient given nivolumab and ipilimumab in sequence. The receptors were gathered from a human donor with melanoma.

This sequence joins TRBV28 and TRBJ2-3; TRBD1 might be the D (6 bases). The CDR3 has 15 amino acids. Trimming cost V 8 bases and J 2 bases, with 17 bases left between them. Germline V gene lookup returns CDR1 MDHEN and CDR2 SYDVKM. The CDR3 sequence: CASVWGLSHTDTQYF. The DNA of the CDR3 is TGTGCCAGCGTCTGGGGGCTGTCTCACACAGATACGCAGTATTTT.

The rearrangement links TRBV5-4 to TRBJ1-6; no reliable D call. This CDR3 has 13 amino acids. The germline V and J ends were trimmed by 4 bases and 4 bases, with 6 bases remaining between them. The germline gives CDR1 SGHNT, CDR2 YYREEE (reference sequence). CDR3 sequence: CASSLDYNSPLHF. CDR3 nucleotide sequence: TGTGCCAGCAGCCTAGATTATAATTCACCCCTCCACTTT. The full variable domain, its missing parts supplied by reference TRBV5-4 and TRBJ1-6, is ETGVTQSPTHLIKTRGQQVTLRCSSQSGHNTVSWYQQALGQGPQFIFQYYREEENGRGNFPPRFSGLQFPNYSSELNVNALELDDSALYLCASSLDYNSPLHFGNGTRLTVT.

This clone was counted between two and nine times. The chain has TRBV10-3 and TRBJ2-7, with 8 bases aligning to TRBD1. V was clipped by 8 bases and J by 3 bases; unmatched bases: 3. Germline V gene data show CDR1 as ENHRY and CDR2 as SYGVKD. This CDR3 region has 12 residues. DNA for the CDR3: TGTGCCATCGGGACAGGAATCTACGAGCAGTACTTC. Residues: CAIGTGIYEQYF.

This chain links TRBV5-6 with TRBJ2-7; D is undetermined. The CDR3 covers 15 residues. The germline gives CDR1 SGHDT, CDR2 YYEEEE. V lost 7 bases to trimming and J lost 2 bases, with 19 bases between them. CDR3 DNA: TGTGCCAGCGCGCTGGATCCAGGTAATCCCTACGAGCAGTACTTC. Encoded protein: CASALDPGNPYEQYF.

The chain uses TRBV6-6 and TRBJ2-7, with TRBD1 as a possible D gene (6 bases). CDR1 and CDR2 (germline): MNHNY, SVGAGI (reference sequence). CDR3 size: 13 residues. V shed 5 bases and J shed 6 bases, with 14 bases lying between them. The CDR3 loop is CASSRQVFREQYF. The CDR3 coding sequence is TGTGCCAGCAGTCGACAGGTCTTTCGCGAGCAGTACTTC.

The chain is built from TRBV7-9 and TRBJ1-2; no clear D. Between the trimmed V and J ends, which lost 3 bases and 8 bases, there was a span of 13 bases. The CDR3 length is 13 residues. In germline, CDR1 is SEHNR, CDR2 FQNEAQ (reference sequence). As DNA, the CDR3 is TGTGCCAGCAGCTTTGACAACGGCGCCGGCTACACCTTC. Translating it yields CASSFDNGAGYTF.

This chain joins TRBV7-9 and TRBJ1-1; unclear D gene. Germline assignment: CDR1 SEHNR and CDR2 FQNEAQ (reference sequence). The CDR3 is made up of 14 amino acids. V was shortened by 0 bases and J by 6 bases, with 11 bases between the two germline ends. CDR3 amino acids: CASSLAPLYPEAFF. CDR3 coding DNA: TGTGCCAGCAGCTTAGCGCCCCTATACCCTGAAGCTTTCTTT.

This clone appeared a single time. The chain employs TRBV11-3 and TRBJ2-3; D is ambiguous. V was pared by 2 bases and J by 0 bases, with 9 bases between. In germline, CDR1 is SGHNT, CDR2 YENEEA. The CDR3 sequence is 15 residues long. The CDR3 DNA sequence: TGTGCCAGCAGCTTAAAAGACAAGAGCACAGATACGCAGTATTTT. Its translation is CASSLKDKSTDTQYF.

This rearrangement joins TRBV13 to TRBJ1-1, with 7 bases that match TRBD1. CDR1 is PRHDT and CDR2 is FYEKMQ in the germline V gene (reference sequence). The CDR3 spans 16 residues. Losses at the gene ends were 4 bases for V and 3 bases for J; bases not matched to a gene: 11. CDR3 amino acids: CASSSWAGTVDTEAFF. The CDR3 nucleotides read TGTGCCAGCAGCTCGTGGGCCGGGACAGTGGACACTGAAGCTTTCTTT.

The gene calls are TRBV4-1 and TRBJ1-2; 8 positions agree with TRBD1. The CDR3 has 14 residues. The trim removed 1 base at V and 10 bases at J, leaving 8 bases unmatched. Germline V CDR1 and CDR2: MGHRA, YSYEKL. CDR3 sequence (DNA): TGCGCCAGCAGCCAAGTCCTGACAGGGGAGTACTACACCTTC. This sequence encodes CASSQVLTGEYYTF.

This clone was seen a handful of times. This sequence is one base from a far larger clone and is likely a read error. The rearrangement uses TRBV29-1 and TRBJ2-7; 7 bases map to TRBD2. The CDR3 runs to 13 residues. The V gene's germline CDR1 is SQVTM and CDR2 ANQGSEA. The CDR3 sequence: CSATLADSYAQYF. The CDR3 DNA follows: TGCAGCGCCACTCTAGCGGACTCCTACGCGCAGTACTTC.

V and J are TRBV6-5 and TRBJ2-2; 7 positions agree with TRBD1. Germline loops: CDR1 MNHEY, CDR2 SVGAGI. The CDR3 is made up of 13 amino acids. V was pared by 10 bases and J by 3 bases, with 5 bases of the junction left unmatched. The CDR3 nucleotides are TGTGCCACCCTTACAGGGGACACCGGGGAGCTGTTTTTT. Residues: CATLTGDTGELFF.

The rearrangement uses TRBV27 and TRBJ1-4, with TRBD1 as a possible D gene (6 bases). The germline gives CDR1 MNHEY, CDR2 SMNVEV (reference sequence). V shed 4 bases and J shed 7 bases, with 16 bases lying between them. The CDR3 covers 15 residues. The CDR3 reads CASSSLQGRSEKLFF. The CDR3 region has the DNA TGTGCCAGCAGTTCGCTACAGGGCCGGTCTGAAAAACTGTTTTTT.

This clone was detected only a few times. The chain uses TRBV6-5 and TRBJ1-1; no reliable D call. This CDR3 has 10 residues. V dropped 6 bases and J dropped 13 bases, with 12 bases sitting between them. The germline V gene has CDR1 MNHEY and CDR2 SVGAGI. DNA of the CDR3: TGTGCCAGCAGCGGGGAGGCGGTTTTCTTT. It translates to CASSGEAVFF.

V gene TRBV6-1 combines with J gene TRBJ1-2, with 8 bases matching TRBD1. V was clipped by 5 bases and J by 7 bases; unmatched bases: 3. CDR1 MNHNS and CDR2 SASEGT come from the germline V gene. The CDR3 spans 12 residues. The CDR3 region is CASSQGAGGYTF. CDR3 DNA sequence: TGTGCCAGCAGTCAGGGGGCGGGTGGCTACACCTTC.

This clone is medium-sized within its sample. For the CDR3, the DNA is TGTGCCTGGACAGACGAGCGCTCTGGAAACACCATATATTTT. This translates into CAWTDERSGNTIYF. The V and J genes are TRBV30 and TRBJ1-3; D is unresolved. The CDR3 extends over 14 amino acids. The germline V gene encodes CDR1 GTSNPN and CDR2 SVGIG (reference sequence). Between the trimmed V and J ends, which lost 4 bases and 0 bases, there was a span of 10 bases.

The gene calls are TRBV7-9 and TRBJ1-5; D unclear. There are 14 residues in the CDR3. The ends were cut back, 1 base at V and 7 bases at J, with 11 bases in the middle. Germline V gene sequence: CDR1 SEHNR, CDR2 FQNEAQ (reference sequence). As DNA, the CDR3 is TGTGCCAGCAGCTTAGGCGGGATAGGGCAGCCCCAGCATTTT. Its protein product is CASSLGGIGQPQHF.

The chain is built from TRBV11-2 and TRBJ2-7, with D perhaps TRBD1 (5 bases). The ends were cut back, 1 base at V and 3 bases at J, with 13 bases in the middle. The CDR3 loop spans 15 amino acids. From germline, CDR1 is SGHAT and CDR2 FQNNGV. The CDR3 here is CASSLGSGLLYEQYF. The CDR3 DNA reads TGTGCCAGCAGCTTAGGGTCAGGGCTTCTCTACGAGCAGTACTTC.

This clone is deemed medium-sized. V and J are TRBV5-6 and TRBJ2-7; 9 bases are a match to TRBD1. The CDR3 loop spans 14 amino acids. Per the germline V gene, CDR1 is SGHDT and CDR2 is YYEEEE. Trimming removed 3 bases from V and 2 bases from J; junction bases left unmatched: 3. The DNA of the CDR3 is TGTGCCAGCAGCTCCGGGACAGGGACCTACGAGCAGTACTTC. Translation gives CASSSGTGTYEQYF.

This clone is a singleton in its sample. The chain recombines TRBV4-1 with TRBJ1-2; no definite D call. Trimming cost V 0 bases and J 8 bases, with 10 bases left between them. Germline V gene data show CDR1 as MGHRA and CDR2 as YSYEKL. CDR3 size: 13 residues. For the CDR3, the DNA is TGCGCCAGCAGCCAAGATAACGGGGTCGGCTACACCTTC. Residues: CASSQDNGVGYTF.

V is TRBV10-3 and J is TRBJ2-5; the match to TRBD2 covers 15 bases. The CDR3 runs 15 residues. J was trimmed by 6 bases and V by 3 bases; bases with no gene match: 2. Germline loops: CDR1 ENHRY, CDR2 SYGVKD. The CDR3 nucleotides are TGTGCCATCAGTGACGGGACTAGCGGGAGGAAGACCCAGTACTTC. Translation gives CAISDGTSGRKTQYF.

The V gene is TRBV9, the J gene TRBJ1-3; no reliable D call. The CDR3 is 15 residues long. CDR1 is SGDLS, CDR2 YYNGEE, per germline. V lost 0 bases and J 0 bases, leaving 7 bases between the germline ends. The CDR3 region has the DNA TGTGCCAGCAGCGTAGACGGAGACTCTGGAAACACCATATATTTT. Translating it yields CASSVDGDSGNTIYF.

In this sample, this clone turned up a few times. The rearrangement links TRBV6-5 to TRBJ1-5; 9 nucleotides agree with TRBD1. V trimming: 4 bases; J trimming: 2 bases; junction bases outside the gene matches: 3. Germline V gene sequence: CDR1 MNHEY, CDR2 SVGAGI. The CDR3 consists of 15 residues. The DNA of the CDR3 is TGTGCCAGCAGTTCTAGACAGGGGGGCAATCAGCCCCAGCATTTT. Translated: CASSSRQGGNQPQHF.